Each of the 3 T cell receptor beta chains below was sequenced from the same sample in a study of blood T cells in healthy people across ages. Alongside a J-beta primer mix, a sample-barcoded 5' primer served in a second PCR lasting roughly 7 to 11 cycles. TCRdb reprocessed the 5' RACE reads via MiXCR and lists one record per CDR3 protein. The sample lists approximately 1.5 million distinct CDR3 sequences; under 55% were seen once. Sequenced: blood. The origin of the receptors is a woman in her late teens or twenties in good health.

V gene TRBV2 combines with J gene TRBJ1-6; D gene unclear. V lost 8 bases and J lost 13, with 15 bases in between. The CDR3 consists of 12 residues. CDR1 is SNHLY, CDR2 FYNNEI, per germline. The CDR3 DNA follows: TGTGCCAGCGCTACCAGATCGACTCCCCTCCACTTT. Its translation: CASATRSTPLHF.

The chain carries TRBV7-2 and TRBJ2-7; D uncertain. V was pared by 5 bases and J by 3 bases, with 11 bases between. Germline CDR1 SGHTA, CDR2 FQGNSA. The CDR3 is made up of 13 amino acids. CDR3 loop: CASSQRQVYEQYF. In DNA, the CDR3 is TGTGCCAGCAGCCAACGACAAGTCTACGAGCAGTACTTC.

This chain links TRBV6-5 with TRBJ2-7, with 13 bases that match TRBD2. This CDR3 spans 16 amino acids. Looked up from germline, CDR1 is MNHEY and CDR2 is SVGAGI. V was clipped by 0 bases and J by 5 bases; unmatched bases: 4. The CDR3 loop reads CASSYSFGLAGDEQYF. CDR3 DNA: TGTGCCAGCAGTTACTCGTTTGGACTAGCGGGGGACGAGCAGTACTTC.